The rows below give T cell receptor beta chains drawn from one sample of a study of blood T cell repertoires in COVID-19. Clones were read by immunoSEQ multiplex PCR, and TCRdb kept only the in-frame ones, dropping some. Among more than 45,000 clones listed, 78% were seen once. Sequenced sample: peripheral blood. The receptors originated from a human donor in a cohort sampled during active COVID-19. The CDR3 runs from the conserved cysteine through the conserved F or W. The D gene is left open where the match is weak. Some rows have no size entry. The others give once, few or many, or a class for an expanded clone.

TRBD2 | TRBJ2-7 | TRBV3-1/TRBV3-2 | NA | TGTGCCACCTCCCCGTCCCTAGCGGGGGCCTACGAGCAGTACTTC | CATSPSLAGAYEQYF
NA | TRBJ1-1 | TRBV19 | NA | TGTGCCAGTAGGGCGGGGACTGAAGCTTTCTTT | CASRAGTEAFF
TRBD1 | TRBJ2-7 | TRBV28 | NA | TGTGCCAGCAGTCTCCTTGGAGACAGGGGGCCCATTTTC | CASSLLGDRGPIF
NA | TRBJ1-1 | TRBV19 | NA | TGTGCCAGCTCGGACAGGAACACTGAAGCTTTCTTT | CASSDRNTEAFF
NA | TRBJ1-2 | TRBV11-2 | NA | TGTGCCAGCGTCCCCGTGGGGGGGGTGAGTGGCTACACCTTC | CASVPVGGVSGYTF
NA | TRBJ1-3 | TRBV29-1 | NA | TGCAGCGTTGACGGTCAGGGGTTAGATGGAAACACCATATATTTT | CSVDGQGLDGNTIYF
NA | TRBJ1-1 | TRBV7-2 | NA | TGTGCCAGCAGCGTTCAGGGGCGTACTACGAACACTGAAGCTTTCTTT | CASSVQGRTTNTEAFF
NA | TRBJ2-7 | TRBV28 | NA | TGTGCCAGCAGTTTTGGGACAAATCTCTACGAGCAGTACTTC | CASSFGTNLYEQYF
TRBD2 | TRBJ2-7 | TRBV9 | NA | TGTGCCAGCAGCGTTATAGCGGGGAGCGAGCAGTACTTC | CASSVIAGSEQYF
TRBD1 | TRBJ1-2 | TRBV28 | NA | TGTGCCAGCAGCATACCGGGACAGGGGGCTATTTTCTATGGCTACACCTTC | CASSIPGQGAIFYGYTF
TRBD1 | TRBJ1-1 | TRBV18 | NA | TGTGCCAGCTCAGAGACAGGGACCACTGAAGCTTTCTTT | CASSETGTTEAFF
NA | TRBJ1-2 | TRBV7-9 | NA | TGTGCCAGCAGCTTTGGGGGGGTCTATGGCTACACCTTC | CASSFGGVYGYTF
NA | TRBJ2-1 | TRBV28 | NA | TGTGCCAGCAACTCAGCGGAGGTCTCAAATGAGCAGTTCTTC | CASNSAEVSNEQFF
TRBD2 | TRBJ2-7 | TRBV6-2/TRBV6-3 | NA | TGTGCCAGCAGTTTCGGGGGGACTAGCGGGAAATACGAGCAGTACTTC | CASSFGGTSGKYEQYF
TRBD1 | TRBJ1-6 | TRBV28 | NA | TGTGCCAGCAGCCCCTCAGGGGGAGTACCCCTCCACTTT | CASSPSGGVPLHF
TRBD1 | TRBJ1-1 | TRBV19 | NA | TGTGCCAGTAGGACCGACAGGGTCTACACTGAAGCTTTCTTT | CASRTDRVYTEAFF
NA | TRBJ2-7 | TRBV5-4 | NA | TGTGCCAGCAGGAAAGAGTCCATTCCTAATTCCGAGCAGTACTTC | CASRKESIPNSEQYF
NA | TRBJ1-1 | TRBV27 | NA | TGTGCCAGCAGTTTTGGCCTGAACACTGAAGCTTTCTTT | CASSFGLNTEAFF
TRBD2 | TRBJ2-1 | TRBV6-2/TRBV6-3 | NA | TGTGCCAGCAGCTCCCCTGGGGCTAGCGGGAGGGATGAGCAGTTCTTC | CASSSPGASGRDEQFF
TRBD2 | TRBJ2-1 | TRBV7-8 | NA | TGTGCCAGCAGCGTTAGTCGGGGGGGCGCCTACAATGAGCAGTTCTTC | CASSVSRGGAYNEQFF
NA | TRBJ2-5 | TRBV6-5 | NA | TGTGCCAGCAGCCGGGGGGCCAACCAAGAGACCCAGTACTTC | CASSRGANQETQYF
TRBD1 | TRBJ2-7 | TRBV5-1 | NA | TGCGCCAGCAGCTCGGGACAGGGAAACTACGAGCAGTACTTC | CASSSGQGNYEQYF
NA | TRBJ1-1 | TRBV29-1 | once | TGCAGCGGTGTGACAGGAAACACTGAAGCTTTCTTT | CSGVTGNTEAFF
NA | TRBJ2-7 | TRBV4-3 | NA | TGCGCCAGCAGCCAAGATCGCGGCGGTCCCGAGCAGTACTTC | CASSQDRGGPEQYF
NA | TRBJ2-7 | TRBV20-1 | NA | TGCAGTGCTCACAGGGAGGGAGAGCAGTACTTC | CSAHREGEQYF
TRBD2 | TRBJ2-1 | TRBV6-5 | NA | TGTGCCAGCAGTTACCCGGGACTAGCGGGAGTAGGGGAGCAGTTCTTC | CASSYPGLAGVGEQFF
NA | TRBJ1-2 | TRBV19 | NA | TGTGCCAGTAGTATAGTCGCAGTGTCCTATGGCTACACCTTC | CASSIVAVSYGYTF
TRBD1 | TRBJ1-1 | TRBV5-1 | NA | TGCGCCAGCAGCCGAGAGGACAGGGGGACTGAAGCTTTCTTT | CASSREDRGTEAFF
NA | TRBJ2-7 | TRBV6-5 | once | TGTGCCAGCAGTTACTCTTCGGGGGTCCGTCTCTACGAGCAGTACTTC | CASSYSSGVRLYEQYF
TRBD1 | TRBJ1-5 | TRBV5-1 | NA | TGCGCCAGCAGCTTGTGGACAGGGGTGGGCCAGCCCCAGCATTTT | CASSLWTGVGQPQHF
NA | TRBJ2-7 | TRBV28 | NA | TGTGCCACCACACCCTTGGACGCCCTCGGGATAGTCGGTACCGGCTACGAGCAGTACTTC | CATTPLDALGIVGTGYEQYF
NA | TRBJ2-7 | TRBV27 | NA | TGTGCCAGCAGGAGCTATTACGAGCAGTACTTC | CASRSYYEQYF
NA | TRBJ2-2 | TRBV4-3 | NA | TGCGCCAGCAGCCAAAAATTTCCTCCGGGAACCTACTCCGGCGGGGAGCTGTTTTTT | CASSQKFPPGTYSGGELFF
NA | TRBJ1-1 | TRBV18 | few | TGTGCCAGCTCGCTGGGGGGGGCCAGGACCGAGAAAGCTTTCTTT | CASSLGGARTEKAFF
NA | TRBJ2-7 | TRBV7-9 | many | TGTGCCAGCAGCCCGCGTCCGGGCGGACACAACTCCTACGAGCAGTACTTC | CASSPRPGGHNSYEQYF
NA | TRBJ1-3 | TRBV9 | once | TGTGCCAGCAGAGGAGGGGGAAACACCATATATTTT | CASRGGGNTIYF
TRBD2 | TRBJ2-3 | TRBV9 | NA | TGTGCCAGCAGCGACCGACTAGCGGGGTACTCCACAGATACGCAGTATTTT | CASSDRLAGYSTDTQYF
NA | TRBJ1-2 | TRBV28 | NA | TGTGCCAGCAGTCTCCTCAGGGTGGCGGGGTACACCTTC | CASSLLRVAGYTF
NA | TRBJ1-4 | TRBV9 | NA | TGTGCCAGCAGCGTGGAGGGGAAAGCAACTAATGAAAAACTGTTTTTT | CASSVEGKATNEKLFF
TRBD1 | TRBJ2-4 | TRBV11-2 | NA | TGTGCCAGCAGCTTAGTGGGGACAGTAGCCAAAAACATTCAGTACTTC | CASSLVGTVAKNIQYF
NA | TRBJ1-5 | TRBV18 | NA | TGTGCCAGCTCACCTCTACAGGGAGTTCAGCCCCAGCATTTT | CASSPLQGVQPQHF
NA | TRBJ1-1 | TRBV2 | few | TGTGCCAGCAGGAGAACAGATTTTAACACTGAAGCTTTCTTT | CASRRTDFNTEAFF
TRBD1 | TRBJ2-7 | TRBV15 | once | TGTGCCACCAGCAGCATTGAGACAGGGGTCGACGAGCAGTACTTC | CATSSIETGVDEQYF
NA | TRBJ1-1 | TRBV7-2 | once | TGTGCCAGCAGCCCGCCCCCGAAGGGGGGGACTGAAGCTTTCTTT | CASSPPPKGGTEAFF
NA | TRBJ1-2 | TRBV28 | NA | TGTGCCAGCAGTAAATGGAACAGGGTGGTCTCTAACTATGGCTACACCTTC | CASSKWNRVVSNYGYTF
TRBD2 | TRBJ2-7 | TRBV4-1 | NA | TGCGCCAGCAGCCAAGCTAGCGGACAATCCTACGAGCAGTACTTC | CASSQASGQSYEQYF
TRBD1 | TRBJ2-7 | TRBV19 | few | TGTGCCAGTAGCCTGGGACAGTTTGGCTCCTACGAGCAGTACTTC | CASSLGQFGSYEQYF
NA | TRBJ2-7 | TRBV5-4 | NA | TGTGCCAGCAGCTTGGTTCCGGGGGGCCGGTACGAGCAGTACTTC | CASSLVPGGRYEQYF
NA | TRBJ2-7 | TRBV3-1/TRBV3-2 | NA | TGTGCCAGCAGCCAGTCGTACTCACCCTACGAGCAGTACTTC | CASSQSYSPYEQYF
NA | TRBJ2-5 | TRBV5-8 | few | TGTGCCAGCAGCTTGGGACACATGAGACAAGAGACCCAGTACTTC | CASSLGHMRQETQYF
TRBD1 | TRBJ1-1 | TRBV19 | NA | TGTGCCAGTAGTAAGGGACAGGGAAACACTGAAGCTTTCTTT | CASSKGQGNTEAFF
TRBD2 | TRBJ2-5 | TRBV28 | NA | TGTGCCAGCAGTTCAACCCTAGCGGGAGATTGGGAGACCCAGTACTTC | CASSSTLAGDWETQYF
TRBD2 | TRBJ2-3 | TRBV18 | NA | TGTGCCAGCTCACTGACTAGCGGGGGAAAAGATACGCAGTATTTT | CASSLTSGGKDTQYF